This is a list of T cell receptor beta chains from one sample in a study of T cell responses to AZD1222 COVID-19 vaccine. TCRdb keeps only in-frame clones here, not all; method: immunoSEQ multiplex PCR. The sample yields some 120,000 clones, around 91% seen once. Source: peripheral blood, taken on day 0 of MenACWY control vaccination. The source is an adult in good health. CDR3s include the opening cysteine and the closing phenylalanine or tryptophan. The D gene is left open where the match is weak. Size values are once, few and many counts, or a class for expanded clones, and some rows have none.

d_call	clone_size	v_call	j_call	cdr3_nt	cdr3_aa
TRBD1	.	TRBV2	TRBJ2-3	TGTGCCAGCAGAGGGACAGGCCAAGGGCACACAGATACGCAGTATTTT	CASRGTGQGHTDTQYF
.	.	TRBV4-3	TRBJ2-1	TGCGCCAGCAGCCAAGATATGTTGGGCGAGCAGTTCTTC	CASSQDMLGEQFF
.	.	TRBV10-2	TRBJ2-1	TGCGCCATCGCAGACCCGGGACACTACTACAATGAGCAGTTCTTC	CAIADPGHYYNEQFF
TRBD1	.	TRBV27	TRBJ2-3	TGTGCCAGCAGTTTAGGGACAGGGTCAACAGATACGCAGTATTTT	CASSLGTGSTDTQYF
.	.	TRBV10-3	TRBJ2-2	TGTGCCATCAGTGACCTAAACACCGGGGAGCTGTTTTTT	CAISDLNTGELFF
TRBD1	.	TRBV5-1	TRBJ1-5	TGCGCCAGCAGCCCAGGACAGGGGCATCAGCCCCAGCATTTT	CASSPGQGHQPQHF
.	.	TRBV6-2/TRBV6-3	TRBJ1-5	TGTGCCAGCAGTTATCAGGGCTATCAGCCCCAGCATTTT	CASSYQGYQPQHF
.	.	TRBV11-2	TRBJ2-1	TGTGCCAGCAGCAAATACAATGAGCAGTTCTTC	CASSKYNEQFF
.	few	TRBV21-1	TRBJ2-5	TGTGCCAGCAGCAAAGTTCGGAGGGGCCTGGGGGAGACCCAGTACTTC	CASSKVRRGLGETQYF
.	.	TRBV19	TRBJ2-5	TGTGCCAGTAGCCCCGGGACCGTAGCGGAAGAGACCCAGTACTTC	CASSPGTVAEETQYF
TRBD2	.	TRBV27	TRBJ2-3	TGTGCCAGCAGTTTATCAACCTTAGCGGGAGGGTCAGATACGCAGTATTTT	CASSLSTLAGGSDTQYF
.	.	TRBV20-1	TRBJ2-3	TGCAGTGCTGGTGGGCGGGAACACGATACGCAGTATTTT	CSAGGREHDTQYF
.	.	TRBV18	TRBJ2-3	TGTGCCAGCTCACCATCGGGCGGGGTCACAGATACGCAGTATTTT	CASSPSGGVTDTQYF
.	.	TRBV7-2	TRBJ1-2	TGTGCCAGCAGCTTAGCGGGGAGACAGAACGATTGCACCTTC	CASSLAGRQNDCTF
.	.	TRBV5-4	TRBJ1-2	TGTGCCAGCAGCTACCCGACAGGAGAGAGTTATGGCTACACCTTC	CASSYPTGESYGYTF
TRBD2	.	TRBV6-1	TRBJ2-1	TGTGCCAGCAGTGGGGGACTAGCGGTAAACTCCTACAATGAGCAGTTCTTC	CASSGGLAVNSYNEQFF
.	.	TRBV19	TRBJ1-1	TGTGCCAGTAGTTTGCAGGGAAAGGGCACTGAAGCTTTCTTT	CASSLQGKGTEAFF
.	.	TRBV10-2	TRBJ2-1	TGCGCCAGCAGTGAGTCCGCGAGCAATGAGCAGTTCTTC	CASSESASNEQFF
TRBD2	few	TRBV19	TRBJ2-7	TGTGCCAGTAGTAATAGCGGGAGCTCCTACGAGCAGTACTTC	CASSNSGSSYEQYF
.	.	TRBV30	TRBJ2-2	TGTGCCTCATCCCCAGGGCAGACAGTCACTCAGCACACCGGGGAGCTGTTTTTT	CASSPGQTVTQHTGELFF
.	.	TRBV7-2	TRBJ2-1	TGTGCCAGCAGCTTAGTCTCTAGCCCCGGTCCTGAGCAGTTCTTC	CASSLVSSPGPEQFF
TRBD1	.	TRBV18	TRBJ1-5	TGTGCCAGCTCAAGACTACAGGGGAGGGAGCCCCAGCATTTT	CASSRLQGREPQHF
.	.	TRBV25-1	TRBJ1-4	TGTGCCAGCAGTGAATATGTAGGGAGAGAAAAACTGTTTTTT	CASSEYVGREKLFF
.	.	TRBV11-3	TRBJ2-2	TGTGCCAGCAGCTTTCATGTGGGGGGATTGACCGGGGAGCTGTTTTTT	CASSFHVGGLTGELFF
TRBD1	.	TRBV4-2	TRBJ1-2	TGTGCCAGCAGCCAAGAGGTCAGGGGGCGCCATACCGCCACAGACTATGGCTACACCTTC	CASSQEVRGRHTATDYGYTF
.	.	TRBV6-5	TRBJ1-2	TGTGCCAGCAGTCCGGGGGGACTGTTCTATGGCTACACCTTC	CASSPGGLFYGYTF
.	.	TRBV12-3/TRBV12-4	TRBJ1-2	TGTGCCAGCAGTCGGACCTCTAACTATGGCTACACCTTC	CASSRTSNYGYTF
TRBD2	.	TRBV4-1	TRBJ2-7	TGCGCCAGCAGCCATGGGACTAGCGGAGGGATCTACGAGCAGTACTTC	CASSHGTSGGIYEQYF
.	.	TRBV3-1/TRBV3-2	TRBJ2-3	TGTGCCAGCAGGCGCGACCGGGGCAGGAGCACAGATACGCAGTATTTT	CASRRDRGRSTDTQYF
.	.	TRBV9	TRBJ2-2	TGTGCCAGCAGCGTAGGTGGGACCGGGGAGCTGTTTTTT	CASSVGGTGELFF
.	.	TRBV7-3	TRBJ2-2	TGTGCCAGCAGCCCAGGGGCCGGGGAGCTGTTTTTT	CASSPGAGELFF
.	once	TRBV10-3	TRBJ1-1	TGTGCCATCAGTGAGTCGGCGGGGAGTGCGTCCACTGAAGCTTTCTTT	CAISESAGSASTEAFF
.	.	TRBV27	TRBJ1-6	TGTGCCAGCAGTTTGGTACAGGGTAGATCACCCCTCCACTTT	CASSLVQGRSPLHF
.	.	TRBV19	TRBJ2-6	TGTGCCAGCGAGCAATACGGGGCCAACGTCCTGACTTTC	CASEQYGANVLTF
TRBD2	.	TRBV29-1	TRBJ2-3	TGCAGCACCAGGACTAGCGGGGGCAACACAGATACGCAGTATTTT	CSTRTSGGNTDTQYF
TRBD2	.	TRBV5-4	TRBJ2-5	TGTGCCAGCAGCCTCGGGACTAGCGGGGGGGGAGAGACCCAGTACTTC	CASSLGTSGGGETQYF
TRBD1	.	TRBV7-6	TRBJ1-6	TGTGCCAGCAGCTTAGGGACAGGGAGGGACTATAATTCACCCCTCCACTTT	CASSLGTGRDYNSPLHF
TRBD1	.	TRBV28	TRBJ1-5	TGTGCCAGCACCACGAGAGGGACAGGGGGCCCCAATCAGCCCCAGCATTTT	CASTTRGTGGPNQPQHF
.	.	TRBV7-8	TRBJ2-7	TGTGCCAGCAGCTTATGGGCAGTGAGCTCCTACGAGCAGTACTTC	CASSLWAVSSYEQYF
TRBD2	.	TRBV7-9	TRBJ2-1	TGTGCCAGCATTAGGGGACTAGCGGCATACAATGAGCAGTTCTTC	CASIRGLAAYNEQFF
TRBD1	few	TRBV6-1	TRBJ2-2	TGTGCCAGCAGTGAAGGGACAGGGGCCCTCTACGAGCTGTTTTTT	CASSEGTGALYELFF
.	.	TRBV7-6	TRBJ1-6	TGTGCCAGCAGCTTAGTAGGGGAGTCGCATTCACCCCTCCACTTT	CASSLVGESHSPLHF
.	.	TRBV28	TRBJ1-1	TGTGCCATCGAGGCGGCCCGATTCAAGAACACTGAAGCTTTCTTT	CAIEAARFKNTEAFF